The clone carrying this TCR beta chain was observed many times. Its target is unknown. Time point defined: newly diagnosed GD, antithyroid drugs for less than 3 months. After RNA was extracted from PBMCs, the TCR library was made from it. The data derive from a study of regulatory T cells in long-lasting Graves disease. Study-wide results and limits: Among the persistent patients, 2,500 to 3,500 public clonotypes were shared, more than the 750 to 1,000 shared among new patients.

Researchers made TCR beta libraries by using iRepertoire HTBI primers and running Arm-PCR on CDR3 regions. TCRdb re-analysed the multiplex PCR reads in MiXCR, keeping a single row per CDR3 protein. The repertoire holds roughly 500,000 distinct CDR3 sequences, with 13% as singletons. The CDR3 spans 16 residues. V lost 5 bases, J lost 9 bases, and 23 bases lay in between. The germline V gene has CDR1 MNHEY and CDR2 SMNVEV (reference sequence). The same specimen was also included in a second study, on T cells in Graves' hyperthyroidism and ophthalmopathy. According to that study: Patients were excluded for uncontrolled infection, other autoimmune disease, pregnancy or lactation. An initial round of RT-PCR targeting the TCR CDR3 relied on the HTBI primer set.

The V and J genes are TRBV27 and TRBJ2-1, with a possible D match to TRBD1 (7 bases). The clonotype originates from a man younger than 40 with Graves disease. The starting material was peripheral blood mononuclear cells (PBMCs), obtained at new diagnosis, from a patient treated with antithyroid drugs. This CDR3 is CASSRDFDRASGEQFF. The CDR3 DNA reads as TGTGCCAGCAGTCGGGACTTCGACAGGGCGTCGGGTGAGCAGTTCTTC.